This record covers a single T cell receptor (beta chain). As yet, its antigen is unknown. A much larger clone lies one base from this, so it may be a read error. This entry belongs to a study of breast tumors, draining lymph nodes, adjacent tissues. General observations from the study: The lymph node origin of tumor T cells was framed as consistent with a hypothesis, not demonstrated. Tumors had less TCR diversity than lymph nodes, more than nontumor tissue. Tumor and nontumor repertoires were significantly more similar in luminal-like than in basal-like breast cancer. Data fit most tumor T cells coming from lymph node, expanding in tumor.

There are 12 residues in the CDR3. Germline CDR1 reads MDHEN; CDR2 reads SYDVKM. V lost 4 bases to trimming and J lost 12 bases, with 13 bases between them. Samples came from axillary lymph nodes draining the breast cancer. TCRdb fed the multiplex PCR reads into MiXCR, producing one record per CDR3 protein. The table lists fewer than 85,000 distinct CDR3 sequences, approximately 20% of them singletons. The source of this sequence is a female donor with breast cancer. Some clones in this sample may be carry-over from other donors' samples. V usage is TRBV28 and J usage is TRBJ2-1, with unresolved D. The sample consisted of axillary lymph node tissue. CDR3: CASSSRPLGQFF. The CDR3 coding sequence is TGTGCCAGCAGTTCTCGCCCCCTTGGGCAGTTCTTC. Based on the CDR3 plus reference TRBV28 and TRBJ2-1, the full variable domain is DVKVTQSSRYLVKRTGEKVFLECVQDMDHENMFWYRQDPGLGLRLIYFSYDVKMKEKGDIPEGYSVSREKKERFSLILESASTNQTSMYLCASSSRPLGQFFGPGTRLTVL.